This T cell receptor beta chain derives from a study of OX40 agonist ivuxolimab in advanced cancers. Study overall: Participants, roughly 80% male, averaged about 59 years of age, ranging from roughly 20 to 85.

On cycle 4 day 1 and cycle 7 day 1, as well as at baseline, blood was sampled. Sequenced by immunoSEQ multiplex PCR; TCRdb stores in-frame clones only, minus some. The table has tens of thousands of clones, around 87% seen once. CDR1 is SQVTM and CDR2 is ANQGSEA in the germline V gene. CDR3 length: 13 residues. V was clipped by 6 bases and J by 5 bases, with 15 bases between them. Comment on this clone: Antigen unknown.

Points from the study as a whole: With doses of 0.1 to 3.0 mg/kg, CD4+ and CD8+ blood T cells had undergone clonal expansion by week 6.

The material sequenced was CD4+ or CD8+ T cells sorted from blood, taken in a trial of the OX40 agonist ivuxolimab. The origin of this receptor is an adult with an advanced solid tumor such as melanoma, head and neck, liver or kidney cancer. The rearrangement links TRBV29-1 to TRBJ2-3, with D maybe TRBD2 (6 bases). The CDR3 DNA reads TGCAGCGTCCGAGGCGGGGCCGGAGATACGCAGTATTTT. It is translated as CSVRGGAGDTQYF.